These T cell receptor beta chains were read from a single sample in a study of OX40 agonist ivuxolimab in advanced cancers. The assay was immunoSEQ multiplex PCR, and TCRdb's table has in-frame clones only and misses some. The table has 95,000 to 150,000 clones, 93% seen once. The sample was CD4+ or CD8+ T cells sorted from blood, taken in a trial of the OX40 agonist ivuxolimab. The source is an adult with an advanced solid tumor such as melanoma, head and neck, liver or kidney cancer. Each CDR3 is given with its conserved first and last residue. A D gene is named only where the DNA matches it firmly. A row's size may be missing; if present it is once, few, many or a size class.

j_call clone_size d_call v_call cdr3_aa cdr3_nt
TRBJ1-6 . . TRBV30 CAWTLGDNSPLHF TGTGCCTGGACGTTAGGGGATAATTCACCCCTCCACTTT
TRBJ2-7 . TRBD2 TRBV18 CASSPGLAGKGEQYF TGTGCCAGCTCACCGGGACTAGCGGGAAAAGGGGAGCAGTACTTC
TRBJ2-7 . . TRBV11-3 CASSLGGGPYEQYF TGTGCCAGCAGCTTAGGCGGCGGACCCTACGAGCAGTACTTC
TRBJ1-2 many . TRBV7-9 CASSLSRGHYGYTF TGTGCCAGCAGCTTATCCAGGGGCCACTATGGCTACACCTTC
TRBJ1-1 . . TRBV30 CAWKKRRSDTEAFF TGTGCCTGGAAGAAGAGGAGATCGGACACTGAAGCTTTCTTT
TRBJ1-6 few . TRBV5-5 CASSGLGGLGSPLHF TGTGCCAGCAGCGGCTTGGGAGGCCTAGGTTCACCCCTCCACTTT
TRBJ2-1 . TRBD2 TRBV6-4 CASSEHPGLAGINEQFF TGTGCCAGCAGTGAACATCCGGGACTAGCGGGTATCAATGAGCAGTTCTTC
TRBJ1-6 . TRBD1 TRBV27 CASRTGGNSPLHF TGTGCCAGCAGAACAGGGGGTAATTCACCCCTCCACTTT
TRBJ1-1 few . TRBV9 CASSVEAEGVTEAFF TGTGCCAGCAGCGTAGAGGCTGAGGGAGTCACTGAAGCTTTCTTT
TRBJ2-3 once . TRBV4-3 CASSHRSGSTDTQYF TGCGCCAGCAGCCACCGCAGCGGGAGCACAGATACGCAGTATTTT
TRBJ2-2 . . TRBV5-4 CASSPAGTASNTGELFF TGTGCCAGCAGCCCAGCCGGGACTGCCTCGAACACCGGGGAGCTGTTTTTT
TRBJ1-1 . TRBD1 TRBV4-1 CASSDRANTEAFF TGCGCCAGCAGCGACAGGGCGAACACTGAAGCTTTCTTT
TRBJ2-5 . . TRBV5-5 CASSLQAPFLAGKETQYF TGTGCCAGCAGCTTGCAAGCCCCGTTTTTGGCGGGGAAAGAGACCCAGTACTTC
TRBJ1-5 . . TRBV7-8 CASSPPPGGFNQPQHF TGTGCCAGCAGCCCACCCCCTGGTGGATTCAATCAGCCCCAGCATTTT
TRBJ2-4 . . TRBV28 CASSFARGQGGIQYF TGTGCCAGCAGTTTCGCCAGGGGGCAGGGAGGGATTCAGTACTTC
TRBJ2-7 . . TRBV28 CASSYMGLEQYF TGTGCCAGCAGTTACATGGGACTCGAGCAGTACTTC